Shown below are 16 T cell receptor beta chains from a single sample sequenced in a study of blood T cell repertoires in COVID-19 (dated by TCRdb to about 2020). The receptor library was made with the immunoSEQ multiplex PCR assay. TCRdb's version of the immuneACCESS table is confined to in-frame rearrangements and falls short of the full clone set. An unresolved V gene accounts for under half of the shortfall where checked; the remainder is of unknown origin. A total of about 24,000 clones appear in this sample, roughly 94% of them only once. Together, the top ten hold more than 30% of the sample. Sequenced sample: peripheral blood. Source of these receptors: a man aged 65 to 85 with active COVID-19.

This clone has a single count. This sequence joins TRBV7-8 and TRBJ2-1, with D tentatively TRBD2 (6 bases). Germline V CDR1 and CDR2: SGHVS, FQNEAQ. This CDR3 is 16 amino acids long. V lost 0 bases to trimming and J lost 5 bases, with 14 bases between them. As DNA, the CDR3 is TGTGCCAGCAGCTTAGCGGGAGGCCCCCGGCACAATGAGCAGTTCTTC. Its translation is CASSLAGGPRHNEQFF.

The V and J genes are TRBV7-9 and TRBJ2-7; 9 nucleotides line up with TRBD2. V lost 7 bases and J lost 7; bases outside the gene matches: 11. The CDR3 loop spans 14 amino acids. The V gene's germline CDR1 is SEHNR and CDR2 FQNEAQ (reference sequence). The CDR3 DNA sequence: TGTGCCAGCACCAAATGGGGTGCGGGAGGGGAGCAGTACTTC. Translating it yields CASTKWGAGGEQYF.

The chain employs TRBV19 and TRBJ2-4; possible D gene TRBD1, 9 bases. This CDR3 has 17 residues. Trimming stripped 5 bases from V and 3 bases from J, with 20 bases between. Germline values: CDR1 LNHDA, CDR2 SQIVND (reference sequence). The CDR3 is CASSAGGQGLVKNIQYF. CDR3 DNA sequence: TGTGCCAGTAGTGCGGGGGGACAGGGATTGGTCAAAAACATTCAGTACTTC.

The genes are TRBV4-2 and TRBJ2-3; 10 bases line up with TRBD2. Germline V CDR1 and CDR2: LGHNA, YNFKEQ. The CDR3 has 17 residues. With 0 bases clipped from V and 3 bases from J, the junction kept 6 bases outside the gene matches. CDR3 sequence: CASSQDGSGGLTDTQYF. The CDR3 bases are TGTGCCAGCAGCCAAGATGGTAGCGGGGGGTTAACAGATACGCAGTATTTT.

The J gene is TRBJ2-3, the V gene TRBV6-2 or TRBV6-3; 11 nucleotides agree with TRBD2. The CDR3 is 16 residues long. V lost 5 bases, J lost 3 bases, and 7 bases stayed unmatched. In germline, CDR1 is MNHEY, CDR2 SVGEGT. The CDR3 loop reads CASSIAGGWSTDTQYF. DNA for the CDR3: TGTGCCAGCAGTATAGCGGGAGGGTGGTCAACAGATACGCAGTATTTT.

V gene TRBV6-5 combines with J gene TRBJ2-3; TRBD1 matches 7 bases. The CDR3 has 14 amino acids. Germline trimming cut 9 bases from V and 6 bases from J; bases unmatched to any gene: 12. Germline assignment: CDR1 MNHEY and CDR2 SVGAGI. CDR3 coding DNA: TGTGCCAGTACTACAAGGGGGCAAAGTGATACGCAGTATTTT. This gives the protein CASTTRGQSDTQYF.

The rearrangement uses TRBV7-9 and TRBJ1-2, with 9 bases that match TRBD1. The CDR3 is 13 amino acids. The J segment lost 9 bases and the V segment lost 5 bases, leaving 7 bases of the junction unmatched. The germline gives CDR1 SEHNR, CDR2 FQNEAQ (reference sequence). The CDR3 DNA is TGTGCCAGCAGCGCGGGACAGGGCGGGAGCTACACCTTC. This codes for CASSAGQGGSYTF.

The chain employs TRBV3-1 (or the pseudogene TRBV3-2) and TRBJ1-2, with D perhaps matching TRBD1 (6 bases). V shed 1 base and J shed 2 bases, with 14 bases lying between them. This CDR3 comprises 16 residues. Per germline, CDR1 LGHDT and CDR2 YNNKEL (reference sequence). For the CDR3, the DNA is TGTGCCAGCAGCCAAGGGCGCGGGGGCACGAACTATGGCTACACCTTC. Its translation is CASSQGRGGTNYGYTF.

The J gene is TRBJ1-1, the V gene TRBV11-3, with D uncertain. Germline V lookup: CDR1 SGHNT, CDR2 YENEEA. V was shortened by 1 base and J by 4 bases, with 7 bases between the two germline ends. The CDR3 loop spans 13 amino acids. As DNA, the CDR3 is TGTGCCAGCAGCTTAGGGAGGGTCACTGAAGCTTTCTTT. Encoded protein: CASSLGRVTEAFF.

The chain recombines TRBV19 with TRBJ2-5; TRBD2 matches 10 bases. Germline assignment: CDR1 LNHDA and CDR2 SQIVND (reference sequence). CDR3 length equals 13 residues. The ends lost 8 bases at V and 5 bases at J; junction bases unmatched: 5. CDR3 sequence reads: CASSLAGWETQYF. For the CDR3, the DNA is TGTGCCAGTTCACTAGCGGGATGGGAGACCCAGTACTTC.

This sequence joins TRBV11-2 and TRBJ1-6; 11 bases are shared with TRBD1. The CDR3 extends over 17 amino acids. V was pared by 5 bases and J by 8 bases, with 11 bases of the junction left unmatched. Germline CDR1 reads SGHAT; CDR2 reads FQNNGV. This chain's CDR3 is CASSPRTGGEEHSPLHF. CDR3 coding DNA: TGTGCCAGCAGCCCCCGGACAGGGGGCGAGGAACATTCACCCCTCCACTTT.

This chain joins TRBV12-3 or TRBV12-4 and TRBJ1-5; D remains ambiguous. V lost 1 base to trimming and J lost 12 bases, with 13 bases between them. The CDR3 has 13 amino acids. The CDR3 is CASSLVSLRRQHF. In DNA, the CDR3 is TGTGCCAGCAGTTTAGTATCTCTTCGTCGCCAGCATTTT.

This clone was seen a handful of times. The chain combines TRBV28 with TRBJ2-2; D unresolved. With 4 bases removed from V and 6 bases from J, the gap between germline ends came to 15 bases. Germline CDR1 reads MDHEN; CDR2 reads SYDVKM. The CDR3 consists of 15 residues. The CDR3 bases are TGTGCCAGCAGTTCGTGGGCTGGAAGGTCCGGGGAGCTGTTTTTT. Translating it yields CASSSWAGRSGELFF.

This sequence joins TRBV2 and TRBJ2-3, with 9 bases aligning to TRBD2. This CDR3 has 14 residues. Germline V CDR1 and CDR2: SNHLY, FYNNEI. V shed 8 bases, J shed 2 bases, and the junction held 5 bases outside the gene matches. CDR3 DNA: TGTGCCAGCGTGACTAGCGGATACACAGATACGCAGTATTTT. Its translation: CASVTSGYTDTQYF.

Only a few counts were recorded for this clone. This sequence joins TRBV11-2 and TRBJ2-2, with 11 bases lining up with TRBD2. This CDR3 region has 16 residues. The V and J ends lost 5 bases and 3 bases, in that order; junction bases with no gene match: 5. CDR1 and CDR2 from the germline V gene are SGHAT and FQNNGV. DNA for the CDR3: TGTGCCAGCAGCCCTCAACTAGCGGGAGACACCGGGGAGCTGTTTTTT. It is translated as CASSPQLAGDTGELFF.

The chain recombines TRBV9 with TRBJ2-1; 7 bases are a match to TRBD2. Germline CDR1 and CDR2: SGDLS and YYNGEE. The J segment lost 4 bases and the V segment lost 0 bases, leaving 4 bases of the junction unmatched. The CDR3 sequence is 15 residues long. DNA of the CDR3: TGTGCCAGCAGCGTAGGAGCGGGACCGTACAATGAGCAGTTCTTC. It specifies CASSVGAGPYNEQFF.